This TCR beta chain comes out of a study of vaccination effects on CD4 cells after COVID-19. Study context: Two convalescent patients gave samples 16 days and one week before vaccination.

Trimming took 2 bases from V and 2 from J, leaving 8 bases between them. The CDR3 sequence is 14 residues long. CDR1 and CDR2 (germline): SGHRS, YFSETQ. This clone appeared a few times. Its matching antigen is unknown. Assay: immunoSEQ multiplex PCR; the TCRdb copy retains only in-frame clones and omits some. Altogether roughly 70,000 clones are present, roughly 73% being singletons, with the ten largest covering about 5%. General study findings and limits: Clonal contraction was marked in infection- and vaccine-induced clones late after vaccination. Spike-reactive clones detected post-vaccine in convalescents consisted mainly of new vaccine-induced clones. Convalescent patients numbered few in the study; early post-infection timepoints were missing entirely.

Expansion of antigen-specific CD4+ T cells with viral peptide pools was carried out by the ViraFEST assay before sequencing. The culture ran for 10 days, and then CD4+ T cells were isolated. A positive SARS-CoV-2 PCR test fell between March and December 2020. The specimen comprised CD4+ T cells from PBMCs cultured with HIV peptides, sampled before COVID-19 vaccination. Subset given: HIV-1 Nef peptide pool negative control/reference culture. This TCR was recovered from a human donor who had a prior SARS-CoV-2 infection. This chain connects TRBV5-1 to TRBJ2-1; possible D gene TRBD1, 6 bases. The CDR3 spells CASSLQGTYNEQFF. CDR3 nucleotide sequence: TGCGCCAGCAGCTTACAGGGAACCTACAATGAGCAGTTCTTC.